This TCR beta chain is from a study of blood T cells in healthy people across ages. Regarding this clonotype: Its antigen remains unidentified.

A second about 7 to 12 cycle PCR used barcoded and J-beta primers. Every sample gave at least 2.5 million paired-end reads containing CDR3. Each CDR3 protein is one row after TCRdb ran MiXCR on the 5' RACE reads. Here the sample spans fewer than 950,000 distinct CDR3 sequences, roughly 35% being singletons. The study, taken as a whole, reports: Roughly linear declines in TCR beta diversity per million T cells occurred with age. It was found that TCR beta diversity correlated strongly with the percentage of naive T cells.

Trimming pared 2 bases from V and 6 bases from J, leaving 17 bases between. CDR3 size: 16 residues. The sample providers were healthy Caucasian people from Russia, aged about 6 to 95. The V gene is TRBV12-3 or TRBV12-4, the J gene TRBJ2-1; D is perhaps TRBD1 (6 bases). This clonotype originated in a man aged 18-30 years in good health. Source material: blood. The CDR3, as DNA: TGTGCCAGCAGTTTAAGATTGGGACAAGTAGTCAATGAGCAGTTCTTC. Its translation is CASSLRLGQVVNEQFF.